A single sample is the source of the 27 T cell receptor beta chains below, sequenced in a study of cytomegalovirus exposure and HLA in healthy donors. PCR involved 60 Vbeta and 13 Jbeta primers. Produced via immunoSEQ multiplex PCR; TCRdb's table is partial and in-frame only. The sample has under 110,000 clones, under 80% seen once; the top ten hold 3.5% to 4%. Sequences were obtained from PBMCs. The source is a man in his sixties in good health and CMV-seronegative.

The V call is TRBV11-3, the J call TRBJ2-3; 7 bases fit TRBD2. The trim removed 5 bases at V and 5 bases at J, leaving 7 bases unmatched. This CDR3 comprises 14 residues. Germline CDR1 and CDR2: SGHNT and YENEEA. DNA of the CDR3: TGTGCCAGCAGCGCGGGGACTACCGAAGATACGCAGTATTTT. Translated, it gives CASSAGTTEDTQYF.

This sequence joins TRBV6-5 and TRBJ2-2; 8 positions agree with TRBD1. CDR3 length: 16 residues. Germline V gene lookup returns CDR1 MNHEY and CDR2 SVGAGI. With V trimmed by 4 bases and J by 8 bases, 12 bases remained unmatched. The CDR3 sequence: CASSFTWTGTKGELFF. The CDR3 DNA sequence: TGTGCCAGCAGTTTTACTTGGACAGGGACCAAGGGGGAGCTGTTTTTT.

The J gene is TRBJ1-2, the V gene TRBV11-2; unclear D gene. Germline V gene data show CDR1 as SGHAT and CDR2 as FQNNGV. Trimming left V 4 bases short and J 3 bases short, with 18 bases between. The length of the CDR3 is 16 residues. CDR3 amino acids: CASSSQRESQYYGYTF. In DNA, the CDR3 is TGTGCCAGCAGCTCCCAGAGGGAGTCCCAATACTATGGCTACACCTTC. Full variable domain (remainder filled in from reference TRBV11-2 and TRBJ1-2): EAGVAQSPRYKIIEKRQSVAFWCNPISGHATLYWYQQILGQGPKLLIQFQNNGVVDDSQLPKDRFSAERLKGVDSTLKIQPAKLEDSAVYLCASSSQRESQYYGYTFGSGTRLTVV.

The rearrangement uses TRBV28 and TRBJ1-5; 8 positions agree with TRBD1. This CDR3 is built from 16 residues. The germline CDR1 and CDR2 sequences are MDHEN and SYDVKM. With V trimmed by 4 bases and J by 2 bases, 7 bases remained unmatched. CDR3 bases: TGTGCCAGCAGTTCCCTCCAGGGGGCGGGCAATCAGCCCCAGCATTTT. Protein product: CASSSLQGAGNQPQHF.

The chain carries TRBV5-1 and TRBJ2-7, with 7 bases identical to TRBD2. The CDR3 has 14 amino acids. V lost 1 base, J lost 6 bases, and 7 bases stayed unmatched. Germline loops: CDR1 SGHRS, CDR2 YFSETQ. This CDR3 is CASSLLAGESEQYF. In DNA, the CDR3 is TGCGCCAGCAGCTTGTTGGCGGGAGAGAGCGAGCAGTACTTC.

This chain joins TRBV19 and TRBJ2-3; weak D call: TRBD1 (6 bases). The germline CDR1 and CDR2 sequences are LNHDA and SQIVND (reference sequence). CDR3 length equals 14 residues. Trimming pared 6 bases from V and 6 bases from J, leaving 16 bases between. DNA for the CDR3: TGTGCCAGTAGATGGACAGCCCAAGGCGATACGCAGTATTTT. Its translation: CASRWTAQGDTQYF.

The rearrangement uses TRBV2 and TRBJ1-1; weak D call: TRBD1 (6 bases). The germline CDR1 and CDR2 sequences are SNHLY and FYNNEI. This CDR3 is built from 14 residues. Trimming shortened V by 6 bases and J by 6 bases, and 17 bases separated the two germline ends. The CDR3 region has the DNA TGTGCCAGCAGCGTACAGGGCGGAGGCGCTGAAGCTTTCTTT. It specifies CASSVQGGGAEAFF.

The chain uses TRBV7-9 and TRBJ2-5; 9 bases map to TRBD2. From germline, CDR1 is SEHNR and CDR2 FQNEAQ (reference sequence). The CDR3 extends over 16 amino acids. The trim removed 1 base at V and 5 bases at J, leaving 8 bases unmatched. CDR3 loop: CASSLVALAGRETQYF. CDR3 bases: TGTGCCAGCAGCTTAGTTGCTCTAGCGGGGCGGGAGACCCAGTACTTC. The variable domain in full, with the rest retrieved from reference TRBV7-9 and TRBJ2-5, is DTGVSQNPRHKITKRGQNVTFRCDPISEHNRLYWYRQTLGQGPEFLTYFQNEAQLEKSRLLSDRFSAERPKGSFSTLEIQRTEQGDSAMYLCASSLVALAGRETQYFGPGTRLLVL.

This clone was counted a single time. The gene calls are TRBV15 and TRBJ2-1; TRBD2 matches 9 bases. CDR3 length: 14 residues. J lost 8 bases, V lost 5 bases, and 7 bases had no gene match. Germline CDR1 is LNHNV and CDR2 is YYDKDF (reference sequence). The CDR3 DNA is TGTGCCACCAGCGGGCTAGCGGGGTTCGATGAGCAGTTCTTC. The encoded protein is CATSGLAGFDEQFF.

This clone was counted between two and nine times. J is TRBJ1-1 and V is TRBV11-1; D is ambiguous. Looked up from germline, CDR1 is SGHAT and CDR2 is FQDESV (reference sequence). This CDR3 region has 14 residues. V gave up 2 bases and J gave up 1 base, with 8 bases separating them. The chain's CDR3 is CASSLRPGNTEAFF. The CDR3 DNA reads as TGTGCCAGCAGCTTACGGCCAGGGAACACTGAAGCTTTCTTT.

The rearrangement links TRBV29-1 to TRBJ1-2; D is undetermined. The CDR3 contains 14 residues. Germline lookup yields CDR1 SQVTM and CDR2 ANQGSEA. The V gene lost 2 bases and the J gene lost 7 bases, with 17 bases spanning the gap. CDR3 in amino acids: CSVESNRGRTGYTF. CDR3 nucleotides: TGCAGCGTTGAATCGAATCGGGGAAGGACTGGCTACACCTTC.

V usage is TRBV28 and J usage is TRBJ1-3; TRBD1 is a possible D gene (5 bases). CDR3 length equals 14 residues. The V end lost 9 bases, the J end lost 1 base, and 13 bases lay between the germline ends. Germline V gene data show CDR1 as MDHEN and CDR2 as SYDVKM. The CDR3 loop is CASLQGWSGNTIYF. The CDR3 coding sequence is TGTGCCAGTCTCCAGGGCTGGTCTGGAAACACCATATATTTT.

The V call is TRBV11-3, the J call TRBJ2-5, with 12 bases identical to TRBD2. Germline CDR1 and CDR2: SGHNT and YENEEA. V lost 5 bases to trimming and J lost 7 bases; unmatched junction nucleotides: 5. The length of the CDR3 is 14 residues. CDR3 nucleotide sequence: TGTGCCAGCAGCGAAGGGGGACTAGCGGGGACCCAGTACTTC. It yields the protein CASSEGGLAGTQYF.

The V gene is TRBV9, the J gene TRBJ2-3; 16 positions match TRBD2. The CDR3 has 18 amino acids. The trim removed 4 bases at V and 1 base at J, leaving 6 bases unmatched. From germline, CDR1 is SGDLS and CDR2 YYNGEE. The CDR3 sequence is CASSTAGTSGGGTDTQYF. The CDR3, as DNA: TGTGCCAGCAGCACCGCAGGGACTAGCGGGGGGGGCACAGATACGCAGTATTTT.

This sequence joins TRBV19 and TRBJ2-4; 14 bases are shared with TRBD2. CDR1 and CDR2 (germline): LNHDA, SQIVND (reference sequence). V lost 3 bases and J lost 1; bases outside the gene matches: 11. This CDR3 contains 20 residues. CDR3 bases: TGTGCCAGTAGTATCGCAGGGACTAGCGGGGGCGGGGGGGCCAAAAACATTCAGTACTTC. Amino acids: CASSIAGTSGGGGAKNIQYF.

The rearrangement joins TRBV10-3 to TRBJ2-2, with TRBD2 matching over 9 bases. The CDR3 length is 16 residues. V shed 3 bases and J 7 bases; nucleotides not matched to a gene: 9. Germline-derived CDR1 and CDR2 are ENHRY and SYGVKD. The CDR3 is CAISDASGARGGELFF. For the CDR3, the DNA is TGTGCCATCAGTGATGCTAGCGGGGCCCGAGGCGGGGAGCTGTTTTTT.

This rearrangement joins TRBV5-5 to TRBJ1-3; 7 nucleotides align to TRBD1. The CDR3 runs 15 residues. Germline V CDR1 and CDR2: SGHKS, YYEKEE (reference sequence). Trimming at V came to 4 bases and at J to 2 bases, leaving 6 bases not matched to a gene. CDR3 residues: CASSRPGQAGNTIYF. The CDR3 DNA sequence: TGTGCCAGCAGCCGCCCCGGACAGGCTGGAAACACCATATATTTT. The full variable domain, with the rest looked up from reference TRBV5-5 and TRBJ1-3, is DAGVTQSPTHLIKTRGQQVTLRCSPISGHKSVSWYQQVLGQGPQFIFQYYEKEERGRGNFPDRFSARQFPNYSSELNVNALLLGDSALYLCASSRPGQAGNTIYFGEGSWLTVV.

This sequence joins TRBV7-9 and TRBJ1-1; 7 bases agree with TRBD1. Losses at the gene ends were 3 bases for V and 12 bases for J; bases not matched to a gene: 7. This CDR3 has 12 amino acids. Germline lookup yields CDR1 SEHNR and CDR2 FQNEAQ (reference sequence). The CDR3 sequence: CASSFSRDRTFF. CDR3 nucleotides: TGTGCCAGCAGCTTTAGTAGGGACAGAACTTTCTTT. The complete variable domain, with remaining parts taken from reference TRBV7-9 and TRBJ1-1, reads DTGVSQNPRHKITKRGQNVTFRCDPISEHNRLYWYRQTLGQGPEFLTYFQNEAQLEKSRLLSDRFSAERPKGSFSTLEIQRTEQGDSAMYLCASSFSRDRTFFGQGTRLTVV.

J is TRBJ1-3 and V is TRBV6-5, with a weak D call TRBD1 (6 bases). Germline CDR1 reads MNHEY; CDR2 reads SVGAGI. Trimming left V 0 bases short and J 4 bases short, with 10 bases between. This CDR3 comprises 15 residues. CDR3 sequence: CASSYSGARGNTIYF. The CDR3 DNA sequence: TGTGCCAGCAGTTACTCGGGGGCGCGGGGAAACACCATATATTTT.

The gene calls are TRBV14 and TRBJ1-1, with D possibly matching TRBD1 (5 bases). V lost 1 base, J lost 6 bases, and 9 bases lay in between. The CDR3 contains 13 residues. Looked up from germline, CDR1 is SGHDN and CDR2 is FVKESK. CDR3 loop: CASSQGRGAEAFF. The CDR3, as DNA: TGTGCCAGCAGCCAAGGTCGGGGGGCTGAAGCTTTCTTT.

V usage is TRBV5-1 and J usage is TRBJ1-3, with TRBD1 matching over 7 bases. The CDR3 runs to 14 residues. CDR1 and CDR2 from the germline V gene are SGHRS and YFSETQ. V lost 3 bases to trimming and J lost 4 bases; unmatched junction nucleotides: 4. The DNA for the CDR3 is TGCGCCAGCAGCTCCGGGACAGAAGGAAACACCATATATTTT. Residues: CASSSGTEGNTIYF.

This chain joins TRBV7-9 and TRBJ2-5; 9 nucleotides match TRBD2. The CDR3 length is 15 residues. Germline V gene lookup returns CDR1 SEHNR and CDR2 FQNEAQ (reference sequence). V lost 5 bases and J lost 3; bases outside the gene matches: 7. In DNA form, the CDR3 reads TGTGCCAGCAGCAAGCGGGGGGTTCGGGAAGAGACCCAGTACTTC. Translating it yields CASSKRGVREETQYF.

The rearrangement uses TRBV5-1 and TRBJ2-5, with 9 bases aligning to TRBD1. V lost 0 bases and J lost 5; bases outside the gene matches: 2. The CDR3 runs 14 residues. From germline, CDR1 is SGHRS and CDR2 YFSETQ. CDR3 DNA: TGCGCCAGCAGCTTGGGGACAGGGGATGAGACCCAGTACTTC. Translated: CASSLGTGDETQYF.

The chain combines TRBV7-9 with TRBJ2-3; tentatively, D is TRBD1 (7 bases). CDR3 length: 14 residues. Deletions cut 5 bases from V and 6 bases from J, with 15 bases between. Germline values: CDR1 SEHNR, CDR2 FQNEAQ (reference sequence). The chain's CDR3 is CASSQGGRWDTQYF. CDR3 nucleotides: TGTGCCAGCAGCCAGGGGGGTCGTTGGGATACGCAGTATTTT.

This clone was counted once. The J gene is TRBJ2-5, the V gene TRBV28; 11 nucleotides line up with TRBD2. Trimming took 6 bases from V and 5 from J; bases not matched to a gene: 8. The germline V gene encodes CDR1 MDHEN and CDR2 SYDVKM. There are 15 residues in the CDR3. The CDR3 loop reads CASSRPLAGVETQYF. DNA of the CDR3: TGTGCCAGCAGCCGTCCACTAGCGGGGGTTGAGACCCAGTACTTC.

The rearrangement uses TRBV5-6 and TRBJ2-2, with D possibly being TRBD2 (5 bases). Germline V gives CDR1 SGHDT, CDR2 YYEEEE. Trimming cost V 6 bases and J 3 bases, with 18 bases left between them. CDR3 length: 16 residues. The CDR3 DNA reads TGTGCCAGCAACTACCGGGGTCTGAGGTACACCGGGGAGCTGTTTTTT. Translating it yields CASNYRGLRYTGELFF.

The chain links TRBV5-6 to TRBJ1-6; unclear D gene. This CDR3 spans 15 amino acids. Trimming shortened V by 1 base and J by 9 bases, and 14 bases separated the two germline ends. Germline CDR1 reads SGHDT; CDR2 reads YYEEEE. In DNA form, the CDR3 reads TGTGCCAGCAGCTTGTTGTCCAGCGATAGTTCACCCCTCCACTTT. Translation gives CASSLLSSDSSPLHF.